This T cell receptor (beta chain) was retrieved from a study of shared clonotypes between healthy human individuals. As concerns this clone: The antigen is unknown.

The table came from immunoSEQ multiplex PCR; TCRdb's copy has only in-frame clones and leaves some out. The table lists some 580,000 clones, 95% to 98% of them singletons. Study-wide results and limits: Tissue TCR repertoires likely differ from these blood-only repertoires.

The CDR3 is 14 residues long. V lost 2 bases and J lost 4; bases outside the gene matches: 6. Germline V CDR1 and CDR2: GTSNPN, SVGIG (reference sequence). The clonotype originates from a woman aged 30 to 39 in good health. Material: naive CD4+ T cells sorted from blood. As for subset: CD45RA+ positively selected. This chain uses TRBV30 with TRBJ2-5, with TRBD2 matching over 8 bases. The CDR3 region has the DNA TGTGCCTGGAGTCGGCGGGAGGTGGTAGAGACCCAGTACTTC. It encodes CAWSRREVVETQYF.